One and the same sample provided the 8 T cell receptor beta chains below, sequenced in a study of T cell responses to AZD1222 COVID-19 vaccine. Clones were sequenced by immunoSEQ multiplex PCR, and TCRdb holds only the in-frame ones, with some missing. The sample holds 100,000 to 150,000 clones, more than 80% seen once. The source was peripheral blood, collected on day 0 of AZD1222 vaccination. Source of these receptors: an adult in good health.

V usage is TRBV30 and J usage is TRBJ2-1, with 12 bases matching TRBD2. Looked up from germline, CDR1 is GTSNPN and CDR2 is SVGIG (reference sequence). CDR3 length: 14 amino acids. The J segment lost 5 bases and the V segment lost 1 base, leaving 0 bases of the junction unmatched. This chain's CDR3 is CAWSGTSGNNEQFF. The CDR3 bases are TGTGCCTGGAGTGGGACTAGCGGGAACAATGAGCAGTTCTTC.

The chain couples TRBV4-3 to TRBJ1-4, with 8 bases lining up with TRBD1. Germline V CDR1 and CDR2: LGHNA, YSLEER. Trimming cost V 0 bases and J 1 base; bases outside gene matches: 4. The CDR3 is 17 amino acids. CDR3 sequence reads: CASSQDAGTGTNEKLFF. The CDR3, as DNA: TGCGCCAGCAGCCAAGATGCGGGGACAGGAACTAATGAAAAACTGTTTTTT.

This clone was recorded only once. This chain links TRBV11-3 with TRBJ1-1; 8 nucleotides line up with TRBD1. The germline CDR1 and CDR2 sequences are SGHNT and YENEEA. The CDR3 covers 16 residues. Unmatched junction bases numbered 9, after V lost 1 base and J lost 5 bases. The CDR3 loop is CASSLGSGGGLTEAFF. The CDR3 nucleotides are TGTGCCAGCAGCTTAGGCTCAGGGGGCGGGTTAACTGAAGCTTTCTTT.

The rearrangement joins TRBV6-4 to TRBJ2-1; 13 positions match TRBD2. The V gene's germline CDR1 is MRHNA and CDR2 SNTAGT. The CDR3 is made up of 16 amino acids. J gave up 6 bases and V 2 bases, and 4 bases lay outside the gene matches. In DNA form, the CDR3 reads TGTGCCAGCAGTGACCCGGGACTAGCGGGGATCAATGAGCAGTTCTTC. Translating gives CASSDPGLAGINEQFF.

The V and J genes are TRBV4-2 and TRBJ1-5, with D unclear. CDR1 and CDR2 (germline): LGHNA, YNFKEQ. Trimming took 4 bases from V and 10 from J, leaving 5 bases between them. CDR3 length equals 10 residues. The CDR3 DNA sequence: TGTGCCAGCAGCCCCCTCCCCCAGCATTTT. Protein sequence: CASSPLPQHF.

The V call is TRBV5-4, the J call TRBJ1-6, with D uncertain. V lost 3 bases, J lost 10 bases, and 11 bases lay in between. CDR3 size: 13 residues. Per the germline V gene, CDR1 is SGHNT and CDR2 is YYREEE (reference sequence). CDR3 protein: CASSWREGSPLHF. Written as DNA, the CDR3 is TGTGCCAGCAGCTGGAGGGAAGGATCACCCCTCCACTTT.

The V gene is TRBV7-8, the J gene TRBJ2-2, with no clear D. Per the germline V gene, CDR1 is SGHVS and CDR2 is FQNEAQ. This CDR3 comprises 14 residues. V lost 2 bases to trimming and J lost 3 bases, with 7 bases between them. The CDR3: CASSLNSYTGELFF. CDR3 DNA: TGTGCCAGCAGCTTAAATAGCTACACCGGGGAGCTGTTTTTT. The complete variable domain, with remaining parts taken from reference TRBV7-8 and TRBJ2-2, reads GAGVSQSPRYKVAKRGQDVALRCDPISGHVSLFWYQQALGQGPEFLTYFQNEAQLDKSGLPSDRFFAERPEGSVSTLKIQRTQQEDSAVYLCASSLNSYTGELFFGEGSRLTVL.

This clone occurred once. The chain uses TRBV5-1 and TRBJ2-6; 10 bases match TRBD1. The V gene end was trimmed by 4 bases and the J gene end by 1 base; junction bases not matched to a gene: 5. The CDR3 sequence is 17 residues long. Per germline, CDR1 SGHRS and CDR2 YFSETQ. CDR3: CASSMTGGGSGANVLTF. The DNA of the CDR3 is TGCGCCAGCAGCATGACAGGGGGCGGTTCTGGGGCCAACGTCCTGACTTTC.